The 15 T cell receptor beta chains below were found in one sample sequenced in a study of blood T cell repertoires in COVID-19. The method was immunoSEQ multiplex PCR; TCRdb's version includes in-frame clones alone and lacks a portion of them. In the table there are under 200,000 clones, approximately 81% of which are singletons. Sequencing was done on a sample of PBMCs or T cells enriched from blood (not recorded which). Receptor source: a woman between 40 and 55 years old with acute COVID-19.

This clone showed up just once. The chain combines TRBV7-8 with TRBJ2-1; 13 bases fit TRBD2. J gave up 5 bases and V 4 bases, and 8 bases lay outside the gene matches. The CDR3 extends over 17 amino acids. Germline CDR1 SGHVS, CDR2 FQNEAQ. The CDR3 nucleotides are TGTGCCAGCAGCTCGGGGGCACTAGCGGGAGGGAACAATGAGCAGTTCTTC. It encodes CASSSGALAGGNNEQFF.

This chain links TRBV5-5 with TRBJ2-3; D may be TRBD1 (6 bases). CDR3 length equals 15 residues. V lost 3 bases and J 8 bases, leaving 19 bases between the germline ends. Germline loops: CDR1 SGHKS, CDR2 YYEKEE (reference sequence). The CDR3, as DNA: TGTGCCAGCAGCTGGAGAACAGGGTCCATGGGTACGCAGTATTTT. Translating gives CASSWRTGSMGTQYF.

On this clone: This may come from a read error, since a much larger clone is one base off. This rearrangement joins TRBV7-3 to TRBJ1-1; TRBD1 might be the D (5 bases). The CDR3 is 13 amino acids. Germline V gene sequence: CDR1 SGHTA, CDR2 FQGTGA. Trimming removed 3 bases at V and 0 bases at J, with 5 bases between. The CDR3 DNA is TGTGCCAGCAGCTTGACAGTGAACACTGAAGCTTTCTTT. This codes for CASSLTVNTEAFF.

The J gene is TRBJ2-3, the V gene TRBV7-3, with 10 nucleotides matching TRBD2. V was pared by 2 bases and J by 5 bases, with 19 bases of the junction left unmatched. CDR1 and CDR2 from the germline V gene are SGHTA and FQGTGA. CDR3 size: 20 residues. The CDR3 DNA follows: TGTGCCAGCAGCTTACTACCCCCGGCTTCAAGCGGGAGGGAAGAAGATACGCAGTATTTT. Protein sequence: CASSLLPPASSGREEDTQYF. The full variable domain, with the rest looked up from reference TRBV7-3 and TRBJ2-3, is GAGVSQTPSNKVTEKGKYVELRCDPISGHTALYWYRQSLGQGPEFLIYFQGTGAADDSGLPNDRFFAVRPEGSVSTLKIQRTERGDSAVYLCASSLLPPASSGREEDTQYFGPGTRLTVL.

This chain links TRBV5-6 with TRBJ2-7, with 11 bases lining up with TRBD2. Trimming cost V 3 bases and J 3 bases; bases outside gene matches: 11. The germline V gene encodes CDR1 SGHDT and CDR2 YYEEEE. The CDR3 is 17 residues long. CDR3 nucleotide sequence: TGTGCCAGCAGCTGGAAGGCGACTAGCGGGGCCGACTACGAGCAGTACTTC. Its protein product is CASSWKATSGADYEQYF.

The chain uses TRBV29-1 and TRBJ2-7; TRBD2 agrees at 7 bases. With V trimmed by 6 bases and J by 0 bases, 5 bases remained unmatched. This CDR3 comprises 13 residues. Looked up from germline, CDR1 is SQVTM and CDR2 is ANQGSEA. The CDR3 DNA is TGCAGCGTATTGACTAGCCTCTCCTACGAGCAGTACTTC. Encoded protein: CSVLTSLSYEQYF.

This chain connects TRBV29-1 to TRBJ2-3; 11 nucleotides align to TRBD2. Germline CDR1 and CDR2: SQVTM and ANQGSEA. The CDR3 loop spans 14 amino acids. J was trimmed by 5 bases and V by 4 bases; bases with no gene match: 5. CDR3 nucleotides: TGCAGCGTTGTAACTAGCGGGAGTCAAGATACGCAGTATTTT. Translated: CSVVTSGSQDTQYF.

The rearrangement joins TRBV5-5 to TRBJ2-7; D gene ambiguous. This CDR3 has 15 residues. Germline V lookup: CDR1 SGHKS, CDR2 YYEKEE (reference sequence). V shed 3 bases and J shed 2 bases, with 15 bases lying between them. The CDR3 DNA sequence: TGTGCCAGCAGCTCTTCCGCTGCGTTGGCCTACGAGCAGTACTTC. Its protein is CASSSSAALAYEQYF.

The rearrangement links TRBV28 to TRBJ2-7; perhaps TRBD2 as D (5 bases). Trimming left V 7 bases short and J 5 bases short, with 15 bases between. The germline V gene encodes CDR1 MDHEN and CDR2 SYDVKM. The CDR3 contains 13 residues. The CDR3 DNA follows: TGTGCCAGCACATTGGGCCGGGAAAACGAGCAGTACTTC. This translates into CASTLGRENEQYF. Using reference TRBV28 and TRBJ2-7 for the parts outside the CDR3, the full variable domain is DVKVTQSSRYLVKRTGEKVFLECVQDMDHENMFWYRQDPGLGLRLIYFSYDVKMKEKGDIPEGYSVSREKKERFSLILESASTNQTSMYLCASTLGRENEQYFGPGTRLTVT.

This clone was picked up one time. The J gene is TRBJ2-1, the V gene TRBV29-1; D gene uncertain. The CDR3 is made up of 13 amino acids. From germline, CDR1 is SQVTM and CDR2 ANQGSEA. CDR3: CTFSPRRGDEQFF. The CDR3 nucleotides read TGCACCTTCTCCCCCCGTCGCGGCGATGAGCAGTTCTTC.

V gene TRBV7-9 combines with J gene TRBJ1-6; 8 bases fit TRBD1. The ends lost 5 bases at V and 7 bases at J; junction bases unmatched: 4. Germline V lookup: CDR1 SEHNR, CDR2 FQNEAQ (reference sequence). The CDR3 contains 14 residues. This CDR3 reads CASSLQGANSPLHF. CDR3 coding DNA: TGTGCCAGCAGCCTCCAGGGGGCGAATTCACCCCTCCACTTT.

V is TRBV20-1 and J is TRBJ1-3; D gene uncertain. Trimming cost V 6 bases and J 7 bases, with 10 bases left between them. CDR1 and CDR2 (germline): DFQATT, SNEGSKA (reference sequence). The CDR3 is 11 residues long. CDR3 nucleotides: TGCAGTGCCCCCCGTTCGAACACCATATATTTT. It is translated as CSAPRSNTIYF.

The chain employs TRBV18 and TRBJ2-3; D remains unclear. This CDR3 has 12 residues. Trimming removed 2 bases from V and 4 bases from J, with 4 bases in between. Germline CDR1 and CDR2: KGHSH and LQKENI. This CDR3 is CASSPSADTQYF. DNA for the CDR3: TGTGCCAGCTCACCAAGCGCAGATACGCAGTATTTT.

The rearrangement uses TRBV15 and TRBJ1-2; D may be TRBD1 (5 bases). Trimming stripped 0 bases from V and 8 bases from J, with 13 bases between. Per germline, CDR1 LNHNV and CDR2 YYDKDF (reference sequence). The CDR3 totals 14 residues. The CDR3 protein is CATSREGGTLGYTF. CDR3 nucleotide sequence: TGTGCCACCAGCAGAGAGGGGGGGACCTTAGGCTACACCTTC.

This chain uses TRBV5-4 with TRBJ2-6; D might be TRBD1 (6 bases). The V gene lost 4 bases and the J gene lost 0 bases, with 20 bases spanning the gap. The CDR3 is made up of 19 amino acids. CDR1 and CDR2 (germline): SGHNT, YYREEE (reference sequence). In DNA, the CDR3 is TGTGCCAGCAGCCAACGAAGACAGGTTGGGTCCTCTGGGGCCAACGTCCTGACTTTC. Translating gives CASSQRRQVGSSGANVLTF.